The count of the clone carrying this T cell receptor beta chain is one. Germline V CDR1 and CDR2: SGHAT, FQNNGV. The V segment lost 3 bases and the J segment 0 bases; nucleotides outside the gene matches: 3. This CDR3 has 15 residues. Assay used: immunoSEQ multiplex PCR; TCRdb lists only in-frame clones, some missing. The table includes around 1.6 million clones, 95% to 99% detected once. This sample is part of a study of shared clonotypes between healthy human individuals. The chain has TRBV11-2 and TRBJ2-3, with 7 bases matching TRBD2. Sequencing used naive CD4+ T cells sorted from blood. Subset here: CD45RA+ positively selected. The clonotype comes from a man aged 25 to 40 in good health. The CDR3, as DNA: TGTGCCAGCAGCTTGTTTAGCGGGAGCACAGATACGCAGTATTTT. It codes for CASSLFSGSTDTQYF. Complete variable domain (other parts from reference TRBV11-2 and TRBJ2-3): EAGVAQSPRYKIIEKRQSVAFWCNPISGHATLYWYQQILGQGPKLLIQFQNNGVVDDSQLPKDRFSAERLKGVDSTLKIQPAKLEDSAVYLCASSLFSGSTDTQYFGPGTRLTVL.